Here is one T cell receptor beta chain with its context. Its cognate antigen is unknown. Its ends do not fully match the called genes, so a read error is possible. The CDR3 length is 13 residues. Germline-derived CDR1 and CDR2 are LGHDT and YNNKEL (reference sequence). This specimen comes from a study of spatial heterogeneity in lung cancer. The study's findings and limits: How many expanded intratumoral alpha and beta TCRs were present tracked the tumor mutation count, which was a count of nonsynonymous mutations.

Individually, TCR cDNA molecules were each labelled with a unique molecular identifier. TCRdb analysed the 5' RACE reads with MiXCR anew, one entry per CDR3 protein. Here the sample spans approximately 26,000 distinct CDR3 sequences, over 7.5% being singletons. Indicated time point: sample taken at primary tumor resection. Sequencing of whole RNA from tumor, nontumor lung or frozen PBMC involved no sorting. This clonotype originated in a male donor with early-stage non-small cell lung cancer. The rearrangement links TRBV3-1 to TRBJ2-3, with D unclear. This material consisted of lung tumor tissue, taken at surgery. DNA for the CDR3: TGTGCCAGCTGCCAAGAGGCGACAGATACGCAGTATTTT. Translation: CASCQEATDTQYF.